This TCR beta chain was profiled in a study of Ad26.COV2.S vaccination and SARS-CoV-2 variants. Method: immunoSEQ multiplex PCR; TCRdb's copy keeps in-frame clones and lacks some. This sample yields approximately 360,000 clones, of which approximately 83% are seen a single time; 7% to 9.5% belongs to the top ten. V was cut by 3 bases and J by 1 base, with 13 bases left in between. This CDR3 region has 15 residues. Germline-derived CDR1 and CDR2 are SGDLS and YYNGEE. The treatment is: around 19 received Ad26.COV2.S at low or high dose, single or two shots; a few received placebo; per-sample allocation not given. Specimens were obtained on day 63 following the first vaccine or placebo injection. This clone was detected once.

The sequence was obtained from a person between 18 and 60 years old who received the Ad26.COV2.S COVID-19 vaccine or a placebo. This chain uses TRBV9 with TRBJ1-1, with D hard to call. The sample here was peripheral blood, taken in a trial of Ad26.COV2.S vaccine versus placebo. The CDR3 DNA is TGTGCCAGCAGCGAGGACGGTGGGGAGAACACTGAAGCTTTCTTT. This sequence encodes CASSEDGGENTEAFF. The full variable domain, its missing parts supplied by reference TRBV9 and TRBJ1-1, is DSGVTQTPKHLITATGQRVTLRCSPRSGDLSVYWYQQSLDQGLQFLIQYYNGEERAKGNILERFSAQQFPDLHSELNLSSLELGDSALYFCASSEDGGENTEAFFGQGTRLTVV.